This TCR beta chain emerged from a study of control samples from healthy donors and cancer patients. The V and J ends lost 1 base and 4 bases respectively, with 13 bases between them. This CDR3 has 16 residues. The germline gives CDR1 LGHNA, CDR2 YSLEER. Clones were read by immunoSEQ multiplex PCR, and TCRdb kept only the in-frame ones, dropping some. The repertoire holds more than 85,000 clones, with 85% to 90% as singletons. The sequenced sample was blood. The TCR originated in a woman between 50 and 59 years old in good health. The J gene is TRBJ2-2, the V gene TRBV4-3; D gene uncertain. CDR3 DNA sequence: TGCGCCAGCAGCCAAGTTACCTTTTACCGCACCGGGGAGCTGTTTTTT. As protein: CASSQVTFYRTGELFF.